This TCR beta chain was profiled in a study of identical twins. Findings and caveats of the study: A cross-sectional statistical analysis, not follow-up of the same donors, supported the conclusions. Excess twin sharing in beta out-of-frame sequences was weaker.

From germline, CDR1 is LGHNA and CDR2 YNFKEQ. The CDR3 runs 15 residues. The ends lost 4 bases at V and 4 bases at J; junction bases unmatched: 4. This clonotype has only a few counts. Its antigen is as yet unknown. Through template switching, a universal primer site was introduced, and the cDNA contained unique molecular identifiers. TCRdb re-called the 5' RACE reads with MiXCR, one entry per CDR3 protein. The data hold roughly 490,000 distinct CDR3 sequences, with over 11% observed a single time. This sample was also put to use in a study of yellow fever vaccine responses in identical twins.

This sequence joins TRBV4-2 and TRBJ2-2; 9 bases map to TRBD2. Sequenced material: CD4+ T cells sorted from blood. This clonotype was obtained from a young woman in good health. The CDR3 region has the DNA TGTGCCAGCAGCCGACAGGGACTAGCCACCGGGGAGCTGTTTTTT. It yields the protein CASSRQGLATGELFF.